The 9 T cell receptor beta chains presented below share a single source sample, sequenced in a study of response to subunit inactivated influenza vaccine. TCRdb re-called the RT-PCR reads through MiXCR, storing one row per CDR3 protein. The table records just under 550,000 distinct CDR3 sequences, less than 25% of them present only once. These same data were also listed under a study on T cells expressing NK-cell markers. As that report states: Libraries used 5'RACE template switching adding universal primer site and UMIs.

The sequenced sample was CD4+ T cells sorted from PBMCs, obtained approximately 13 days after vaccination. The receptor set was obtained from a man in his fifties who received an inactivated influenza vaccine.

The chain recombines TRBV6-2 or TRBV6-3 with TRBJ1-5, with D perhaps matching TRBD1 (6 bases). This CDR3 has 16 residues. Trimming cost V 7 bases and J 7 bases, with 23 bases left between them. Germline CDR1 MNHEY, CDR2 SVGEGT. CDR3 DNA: TGTGCCAGCACAACCGGCCTCAGGGGATTGGGGCAGCCCCAGCATTTT. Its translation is CASTTGLRGLGQPQHF.

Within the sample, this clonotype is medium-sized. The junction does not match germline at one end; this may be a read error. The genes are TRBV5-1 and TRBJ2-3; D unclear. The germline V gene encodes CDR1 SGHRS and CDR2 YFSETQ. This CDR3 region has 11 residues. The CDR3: CASSFTDTQYF. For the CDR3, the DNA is TGTGCCAGCAGTTTCACAGATACGCAGTATTTT.

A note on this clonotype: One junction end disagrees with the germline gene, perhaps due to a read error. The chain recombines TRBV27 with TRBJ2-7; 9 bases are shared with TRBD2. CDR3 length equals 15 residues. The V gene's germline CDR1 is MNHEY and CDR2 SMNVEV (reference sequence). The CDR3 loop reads CAISFDLAGPYEQYF. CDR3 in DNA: TGTGCCATCAGTTTTGATCTAGCGGGACCCTACGAGCAGTACTTC.

CDR3 nucleotides: TGTGCCAGCAGTCCGGGACAGTCTGGAAACACCATATATTTT. Protein sequence: CASSPGQSGNTIYF. The chain uses TRBV12-3 or TRBV12-4 and TRBJ1-3; TRBD1 aligns across 7 bases. Trimming at V came to 5 bases and at J to 1 base, leaving 2 bases not matched to a gene. CDR3 length equals 14 residues.

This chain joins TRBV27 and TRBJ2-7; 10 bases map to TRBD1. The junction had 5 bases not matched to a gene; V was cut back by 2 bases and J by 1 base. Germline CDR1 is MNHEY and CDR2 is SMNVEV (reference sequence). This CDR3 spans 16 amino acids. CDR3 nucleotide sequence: TGTGCCAGCAGTTTAAGCCCGGGACAGGGGTCCTACGAGCAGTACTTC. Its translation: CASSLSPGQGSYEQYF.

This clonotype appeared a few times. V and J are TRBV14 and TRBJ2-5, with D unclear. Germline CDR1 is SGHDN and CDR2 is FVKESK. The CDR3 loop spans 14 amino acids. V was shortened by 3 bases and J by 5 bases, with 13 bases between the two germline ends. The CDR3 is CASSHVIGYETQYF. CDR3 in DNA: TGTGCCAGCAGCCATGTGATCGGGTACGAGACCCAGTACTTC.

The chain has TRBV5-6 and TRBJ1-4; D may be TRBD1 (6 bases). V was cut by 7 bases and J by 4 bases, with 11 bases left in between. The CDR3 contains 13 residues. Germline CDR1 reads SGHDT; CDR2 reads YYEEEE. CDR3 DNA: TGTGCCAGCCGAGGACAGCTTAATGAAAAACTGTTTTTT. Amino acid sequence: CASRGQLNEKLFF.

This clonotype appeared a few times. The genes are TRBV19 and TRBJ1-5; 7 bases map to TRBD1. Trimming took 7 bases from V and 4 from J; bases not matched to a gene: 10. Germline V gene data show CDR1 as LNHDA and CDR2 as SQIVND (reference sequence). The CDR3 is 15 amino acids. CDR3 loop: CASTPGGGYNQPQHF. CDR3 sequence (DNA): TGTGCCAGTACCCCAGGGGGGGGGTATAATCAGCCCCAGCATTTT.

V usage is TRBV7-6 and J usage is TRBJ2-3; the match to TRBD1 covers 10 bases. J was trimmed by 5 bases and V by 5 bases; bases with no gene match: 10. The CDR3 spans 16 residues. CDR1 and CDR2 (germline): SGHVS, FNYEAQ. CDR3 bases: TGTGCCAGCAGCGCGAGGGACAGGGGTTCTGTAGATACGCAGTATTTT. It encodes CASSARDRGSVDTQYF.